One sample yielded the 9 T cell receptor beta chains listed below, sequenced in a study of blood T cell repertoires in COVID-19. Only in-frame clones appear in the TCRdb table, and some are missing; sequencing was by immunoSEQ multiplex PCR. The sample holds about 190,000 clones; 84% are singletons and the top ten take 4.5% to 5.5%. The source material was peripheral blood. All receptors come from a woman in her 70s with active or convalescent COVID-19.

The rearrangement links TRBV7-2 to TRBJ2-7, with D unclear. The CDR3 has 13 amino acids. The germline CDR1 and CDR2 sequences are SGHTA and FQGNSA. The V end lost 1 base, the J end lost 6 bases, and 10 bases lay between the germline ends. CDR3 in amino acids: CASSLDPWLEQYF. The CDR3 DNA follows: TGTGCCAGCAGCTTAGACCCTTGGCTCGAGCAGTACTTC. The whole variable domain, remainder taken from reference TRBV7-2 and TRBJ2-7, is GAGVSQSPSNKVTEKGKDVELRCDPISGHTALYWYRQSLGQGLEFLIYFQGNSAPDKSGLPSDRFSAERTGGSVSTLTIQRTQQEDSAVYLCASSLDPWLEQYFGPGTRLTVT.

The gene calls are TRBV11-2 and TRBJ2-2; possible D gene TRBD2, 6 bases. CDR3 length: 15 residues. Deletions cut 4 bases from V and 4 bases from J, with 13 bases between. Germline-derived CDR1 and CDR2 are SGHAT and FQNNGV. This CDR3 is CASSSKTSPTGELFF. The DNA for the CDR3 is TGTGCCAGCAGCTCCAAGACTAGTCCCACCGGGGAGCTGTTTTTT.

The V and J genes are TRBV5-1 and TRBJ2-5; D remains unclear. The V gene lost 1 base and the J gene lost 7 bases, with 11 bases spanning the gap. The CDR3 has 13 residues. CDR1 and CDR2 from the germline V gene are SGHRS and YFSETQ. The DNA for the CDR3 is TGCGCCAGCAGCTTGTTGGTAGATGGGACCCAGTACTTC. Its protein product is CASSLLVDGTQYF.

The chain carries TRBV30 and TRBJ2-2, with a tentative D call TRBD1 (6 bases). Trimming pared 7 bases from V and 0 bases from J, leaving 12 bases between. Germline V gene sequence: CDR1 GTSNPN, CDR2 SVGIG (reference sequence). This CDR3 is built from 14 residues. The CDR3 DNA reads TGTGCCTACGACAGGTACACGAACACCGGGGAGCTGTTTTTT. This encodes CAYDRYTNTGELFF. Based on the CDR3 plus reference TRBV30 and TRBJ2-2, the full variable domain is SQTIHQWPATLVQPVGSPLSLECTVEGTSNPNLYWYRQAAGRGLQLLFYSVGIGQISSEVPQNLSASRPQDRQFILSSKKLLLSDSGFYLCAYDRYTNTGELFFGEGSRLTVL.

The chain couples TRBV30 to TRBJ1-5, with D uncertain. The CDR3 runs 13 residues. Between the trimmed V and J ends, which lost 4 bases and 5 bases, there was a span of 12 bases. Germline V lookup: CDR1 GTSNPN, CDR2 SVGIG (reference sequence). The CDR3 region has the DNA TGTGCCTGGAACGCACAACGGGATCAGCCCCAGCATTTT. Residues: CAWNAQRDQPQHF.

This clone was detected only once. This sequence joins TRBV15 and TRBJ2-5; D may be TRBD1 (6 bases). CDR1 LNHNV and CDR2 YYDKDF come from the germline V gene (reference sequence). The length of the CDR3 is 14 residues. Trimming stripped 1 base from V and 0 bases from J, with 6 bases between. CDR3 nucleotides: TGTGCCACCAGCAGAGGGACAGACCAAGAGACCCAGTACTTC. It encodes CATSRGTDQETQYF.

The V call is TRBV5-6, the J call TRBJ2-3, with 8 bases fitting TRBD2. There are 15 residues in the CDR3. CDR1 and CDR2 from the germline V gene are SGHDT and YYEEEE. J was trimmed by 1 base and V by 1 base; bases with no gene match: 2. For the CDR3, the DNA is TGTGCCAGCAGCTTGATCGGGAGGGGCACAGATACGCAGTATTTT. It translates to CASSLIGRGTDTQYF.

This sequence joins TRBV18 and TRBJ1-2; D possibly corresponds to TRBD1 (5 bases). This CDR3 contains 15 residues. The germline CDR1 and CDR2 sequences are KGHSH and LQKENI. V lost 2 bases and J lost 3, with 13 bases in between. The CDR3 DNA follows: TGTGCCAGCTCACCAGTCGGAGGGACGGACTATGGCTACACCTTC. Amino acid sequence: CASSPVGGTDYGYTF. Full variable domain (rest looked up from reference TRBV18 and TRBJ1-2): NAGVMQNPRHLVRRRGQEARLRCSPMKGHSHVYWYRQLPEEGLKFMVYLQKENIIDESGMPKERFSAEFPKEGPSILRIQQVVRGDSAAYFCASSPVGGTDYGYTFGSGTRLTVV.

The chain carries TRBV20-1 and TRBJ1-2; D gene unclear. CDR1 is DFQATT and CDR2 is SNEGSKA in the germline V gene (reference sequence). The CDR3 consists of 14 residues. V lost 3 bases, J lost 4 bases, and 15 bases lay in between. The CDR3 sequence is CSASTSPVLYGYTF. CDR3 nucleotides: TGCAGTGCTAGTACTTCCCCCGTGCTCTATGGCTACACCTTC.